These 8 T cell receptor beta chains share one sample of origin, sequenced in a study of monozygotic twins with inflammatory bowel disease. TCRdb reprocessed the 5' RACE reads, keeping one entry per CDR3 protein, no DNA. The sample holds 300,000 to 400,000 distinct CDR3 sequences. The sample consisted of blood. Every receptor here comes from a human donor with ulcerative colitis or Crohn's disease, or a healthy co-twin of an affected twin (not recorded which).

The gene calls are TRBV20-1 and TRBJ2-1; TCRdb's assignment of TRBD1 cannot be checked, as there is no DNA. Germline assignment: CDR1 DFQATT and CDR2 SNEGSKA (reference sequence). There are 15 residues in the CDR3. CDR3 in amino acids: CSASGRQGIYNEQFF.

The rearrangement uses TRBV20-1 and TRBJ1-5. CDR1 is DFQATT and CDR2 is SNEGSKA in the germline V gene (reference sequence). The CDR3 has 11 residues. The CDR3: CSAIKDQPQHF.

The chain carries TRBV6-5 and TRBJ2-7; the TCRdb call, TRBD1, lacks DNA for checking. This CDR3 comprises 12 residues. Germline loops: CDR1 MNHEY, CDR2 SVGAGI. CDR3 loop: CASQGASYEQYF.

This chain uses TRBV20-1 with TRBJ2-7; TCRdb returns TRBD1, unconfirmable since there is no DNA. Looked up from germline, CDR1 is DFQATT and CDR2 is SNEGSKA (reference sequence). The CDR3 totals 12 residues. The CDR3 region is CSARREPYEQYF.

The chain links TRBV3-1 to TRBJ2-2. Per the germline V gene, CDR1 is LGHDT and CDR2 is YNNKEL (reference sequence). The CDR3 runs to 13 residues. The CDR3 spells CASSQVTPGELFF.

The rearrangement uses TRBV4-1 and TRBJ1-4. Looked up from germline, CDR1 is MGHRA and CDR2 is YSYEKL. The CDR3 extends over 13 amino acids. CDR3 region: CASSPSRTEKLFF.

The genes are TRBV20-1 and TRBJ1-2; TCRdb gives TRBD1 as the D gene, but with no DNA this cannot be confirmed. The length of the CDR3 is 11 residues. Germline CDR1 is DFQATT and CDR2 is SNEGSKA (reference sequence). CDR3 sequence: CSARGGAGYTF.

CDR3 residues: CASSPSGDYYNEQFF. The rearrangement joins TRBV7-3 to TRBJ2-1; TCRdb proposes TRBD2, but this gene call is untestable without DNA. The CDR3 loop spans 15 amino acids. Germline assignment: CDR1 SGHTA and CDR2 FQGTGA.